This TCR beta chain was identified in a study of cytotoxic CD8 clonotypes in ibrutinib-treated CLL. Across the whole study: The average sample held roughly 250,000 productive templates and 85,000 to 100,000 productive rearrangements. Study-level points and caveats: Clonotypes that were public were uncommon, and they contracted or stayed stable on treatment. The clonality went up when patients responded to ibrutinib and dropped back toward baseline at progression.

Produced via immunoSEQ multiplex PCR; TCRdb's table is partial and in-frame only. The table lists over 140,000 clones, approximately 80% of them singletons. Germline V lookup: CDR1 MGHRA, CDR2 YSYEKL. The CDR3 extends over 17 amino acids. After removal of 1 base from V and 2 bases from J, the junction contained 7 bases not matched to a gene. Points on this clone: Its antigen remains unknown.

This receptor was obtained from a human donor with chronic lymphocytic leukemia. The sequences come from PBMCs, collected after 36 months of ibrutinib treatment. The chain couples TRBV4-1 to TRBJ1-2; the match to TRBD1 covers 10 bases. CDR3 in DNA: TGCGCCAGCAGCCAAGGGATGGGACAGGGGAGGAACTATGGCTACACCTTC. Its protein product is CASSQGMGQGRNYGYTF.